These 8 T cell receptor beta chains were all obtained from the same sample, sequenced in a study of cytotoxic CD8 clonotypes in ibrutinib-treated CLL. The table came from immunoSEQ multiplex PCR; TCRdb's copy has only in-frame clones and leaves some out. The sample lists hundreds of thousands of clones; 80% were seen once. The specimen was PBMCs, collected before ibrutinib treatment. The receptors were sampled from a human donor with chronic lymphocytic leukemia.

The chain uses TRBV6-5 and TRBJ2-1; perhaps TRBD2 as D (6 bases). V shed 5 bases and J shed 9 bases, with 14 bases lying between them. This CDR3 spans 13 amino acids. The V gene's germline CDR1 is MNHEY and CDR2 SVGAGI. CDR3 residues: CASSTLLAGEQFF. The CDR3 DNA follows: TGTGCCAGCAGTACGCTACTAGCCGGTGAGCAGTTCTTC.

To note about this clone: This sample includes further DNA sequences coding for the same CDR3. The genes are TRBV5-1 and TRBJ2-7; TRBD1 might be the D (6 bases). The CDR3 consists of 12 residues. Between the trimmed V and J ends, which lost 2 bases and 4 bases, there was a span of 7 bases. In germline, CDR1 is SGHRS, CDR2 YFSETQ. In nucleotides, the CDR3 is TGCGCCAGCAGCTTCAGGGGTTACGAGCAGTACTTC. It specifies CASSFRGYEQYF. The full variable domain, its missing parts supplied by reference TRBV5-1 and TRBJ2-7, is KAGVTQTPRYLIKTRGQQVTLSCSPISGHRSVSWYQQTPGQGLQFLFEYFSETQRNKGNFPGRFSGRQFSNSRSEMNVSTLELGDSALYLCASSFRGYEQYFGPGTRLTVT.

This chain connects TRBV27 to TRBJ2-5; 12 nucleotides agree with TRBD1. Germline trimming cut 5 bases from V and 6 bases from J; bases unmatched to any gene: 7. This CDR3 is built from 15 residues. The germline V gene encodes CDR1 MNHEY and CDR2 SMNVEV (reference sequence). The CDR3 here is CASSRGQGAAKTQYF. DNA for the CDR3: TGTGCCAGCAGTCGGGGACAGGGGGCGGCGAAGACCCAGTACTTC.

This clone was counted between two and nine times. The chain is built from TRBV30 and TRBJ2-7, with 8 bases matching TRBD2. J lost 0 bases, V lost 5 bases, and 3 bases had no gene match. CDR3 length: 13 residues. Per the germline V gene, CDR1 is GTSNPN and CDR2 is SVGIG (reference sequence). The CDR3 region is CAWVAGPSYEQYF. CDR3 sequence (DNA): TGTGCCTGGGTAGCGGGACCCTCCTACGAGCAGTACTTC.

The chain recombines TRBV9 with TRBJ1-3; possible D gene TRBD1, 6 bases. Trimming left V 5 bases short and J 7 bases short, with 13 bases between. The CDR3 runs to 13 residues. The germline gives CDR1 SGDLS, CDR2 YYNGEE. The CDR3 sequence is CASRGGTPNTIYF. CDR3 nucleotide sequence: TGTGCCAGCAGAGGGGGGACGCCGAACACCATATATTTT.

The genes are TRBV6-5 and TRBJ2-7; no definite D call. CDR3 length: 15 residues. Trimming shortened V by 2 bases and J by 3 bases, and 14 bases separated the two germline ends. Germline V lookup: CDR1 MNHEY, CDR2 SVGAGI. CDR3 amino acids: CASSYDRTRHYEQYF. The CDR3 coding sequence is TGTGCCAGCAGTTACGACCGGACCAGGCACTACGAGCAGTACTTC.

The DNA for the CDR3 is TGTGCCTGGAGGGTCGGACTAGCGGTCACAGATACGCAGTATTTT. Translating gives CAWRVGLAVTDTQYF. The rearrangement joins TRBV30 to TRBJ2-3, with 10 bases lining up with TRBD2. CDR1 and CDR2 (germline): GTSNPN, SVGIG (reference sequence). The CDR3 loop spans 15 amino acids. Trimming removed 3 bases from V and 2 bases from J; junction bases left unmatched: 5.

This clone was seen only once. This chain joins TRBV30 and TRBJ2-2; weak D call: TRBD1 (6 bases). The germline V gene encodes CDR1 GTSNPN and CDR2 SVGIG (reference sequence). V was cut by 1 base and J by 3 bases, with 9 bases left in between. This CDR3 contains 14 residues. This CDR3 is CAWSEGQYTGELFF. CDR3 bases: TGTGCCTGGAGTGAAGGACAGTACACCGGGGAGCTGTTTTTT.